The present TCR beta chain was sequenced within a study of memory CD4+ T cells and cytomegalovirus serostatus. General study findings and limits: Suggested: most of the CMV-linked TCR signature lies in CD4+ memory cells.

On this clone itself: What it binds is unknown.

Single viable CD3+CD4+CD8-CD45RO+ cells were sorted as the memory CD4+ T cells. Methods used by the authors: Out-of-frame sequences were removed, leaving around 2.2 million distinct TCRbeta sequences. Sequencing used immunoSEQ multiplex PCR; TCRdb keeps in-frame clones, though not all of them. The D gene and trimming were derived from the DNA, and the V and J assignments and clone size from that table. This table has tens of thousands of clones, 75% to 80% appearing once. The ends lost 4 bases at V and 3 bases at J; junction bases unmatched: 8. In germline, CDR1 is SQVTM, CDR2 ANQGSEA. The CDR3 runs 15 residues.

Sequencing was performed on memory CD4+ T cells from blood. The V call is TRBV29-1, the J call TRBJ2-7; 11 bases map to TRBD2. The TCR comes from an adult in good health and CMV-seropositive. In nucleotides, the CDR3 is TGCAGCGTTGTCCTTCGACTAGCGGGAAACTACGAGCAGTACTTC. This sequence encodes CSVVLRLAGNYEQYF.